The 18 T cell receptor beta chains reported below all come from one sample, sequenced in a study of blood T cell repertoires in COVID-19. Sequenced by immunoSEQ multiplex PCR; TCRdb stores in-frame clones only, minus some. Among roughly 200,000 clones, more than 85% were seen once, and the ten largest hold about 2.9%. Specimen: peripheral blood. These receptors came from a man aged 60 to 69 with acute or convalescent COVID-19.

V is TRBV5-8 and J is TRBJ2-7, with 8 bases identical to TRBD2. Losses at the gene ends were 2 bases for V and 4 bases for J; bases not matched to a gene: 5. The CDR3 has 14 residues. In germline, CDR1 is SGHTS, CDR2 YDEGEE. The CDR3 sequence is CASSLIGGGYEQYF. DNA of the CDR3: TGTGCCAGCAGCTTAATCGGCGGGGGGTACGAGCAGTACTTC.

This clone showed up just once. The chain employs TRBV6-5 and TRBJ1-5; maybe TRBD1 (5 bases). Trimming took off 7 bases at V and 7 bases at J, with 17 bases between the two ends. Germline V lookup: CDR1 MNHEY, CDR2 SVGAGI. The CDR3 is made up of 14 amino acids. The CDR3 spells CASIPQASAQPQHF. The CDR3 coding sequence is TGTGCCAGCATTCCACAGGCCTCAGCACAGCCCCAGCATTTT.

The chain carries TRBV18 and TRBJ2-1, with 8 bases fitting TRBD1. In germline, CDR1 is KGHSH, CDR2 LQKENI. J lost 8 bases, V lost 5 bases, and 8 bases had no gene match. The CDR3 extends over 14 amino acids. CDR3 sequence: CASSARGTGDEQFF. The CDR3 nucleotides are TGTGCCAGCTCAGCACGCGGGACAGGCGATGAGCAGTTCTTC.

The rearrangement joins TRBV2 to TRBJ2-7, with D perhaps TRBD1 (6 bases). The CDR3 has 16 residues. Trimming cost V 9 bases and J 5 bases, with 26 bases left between them. CDR1 SNHLY and CDR2 FYNNEI come from the germline V gene. CDR3 protein: CARTRLVAGAGDEQYF. The CDR3 region has the DNA TGTGCCAGGACTCGGTTAGTGGCAGGGGCTGGCGACGAGCAGTACTTC.

The J gene is TRBJ2-1, the V gene TRBV12-3 or TRBV12-4; the D gene is possibly TRBD2 (6 bases). Trimming cost V 5 bases and J 6 bases, with 11 bases left between them. There are 13 residues in the CDR3. CDR3 nucleotide sequence: TGTGCCAGCAGTCCGGGACTTGTCAATGAGCAGTTCTTC. Translated: CASSPGLVNEQFF.

V gene TRBV6-1 combines with J gene TRBJ2-7, with 7 bases fitting TRBD1. CDR1 and CDR2 (germline): MNHNS, SASEGT. There are 16 residues in the CDR3. With V trimmed by 3 bases and J by 0 bases, 8 bases remained unmatched. In DNA, the CDR3 is TGTGCCAGCAGTGATAGAGGGACAGCGAGCTCCTACGAGCAGTACTTC. It translates to CASSDRGTASSYEQYF.

The rearrangement links TRBV12-5 to TRBJ2-7, with D tentatively TRBD2 (6 bases). Trimming stripped 5 bases from V and 3 bases from J, with 20 bases between. Germline V CDR1 and CDR2: LGHNT, FRNRAP. This CDR3 has 16 residues. This chain's CDR3 is CASGRRRGGSNYEQYF. The CDR3 nucleotides read TGTGCTAGTGGTCGTCGGAGGGGCGGGTCCAACTACGAGCAGTACTTC.

V is TRBV6-2 or TRBV6-3 and J is TRBJ2-3; no reliable D call. The CDR3 spans 15 residues. V was pared by 0 bases and J by 1 base, with 8 bases between. Looked up from germline, CDR1 is MNHEY and CDR2 is SVGEGT. For the CDR3, the DNA is TGTGCCAGCAGTTACTCGATTGTAGGCACAGATACGCAGTATTTT. Translation gives CASSYSIVGTDTQYF.

The V gene is TRBV7-9, the J gene TRBJ1-3, with a tentative D call TRBD1 (6 bases). V shed 3 bases and J shed 1 base, with 10 bases lying between them. The length of the CDR3 is 15 residues. Per germline, CDR1 SEHNR and CDR2 FQNEAQ (reference sequence). The CDR3, as DNA: TGTGCCAGCAGCTTGGTCCAGGGGTCTGGAAACACCATATATTTT. Residues: CASSLVQGSGNTIYF.

The chain has TRBV5-1 and TRBJ1-1, with D perhaps TRBD1 (5 bases). V was clipped by 2 bases and J by 0 bases, with 14 bases between them. The CDR3 is made up of 16 amino acids. CDR1 is SGHRS and CDR2 is YFSETQ in the germline V gene. The CDR3 nucleotides read TGCGCCAGCAGCTTCCCCGGGGGGAAGATGAACACTGAAGCTTTCTTT. Its protein is CASSFPGGKMNTEAFF.

CDR3 nucleotide sequence: TGTGCCAGTAGTATAATCGGTGGGAGAGAGACCCAGTACTTC. Its translation: CASSIIGGRETQYF. The chain recombines TRBV19 with TRBJ2-5, with D maybe TRBD2 (5 bases). CDR3 length equals 14 residues. The V and J ends lost 2 bases and 4 bases respectively, with 11 bases between them. Per germline, CDR1 LNHDA and CDR2 SQIVND (reference sequence).

The chain carries TRBV11-2 and TRBJ2-5; TRBD2 aligns across 16 bases. CDR1 and CDR2 from the germline V gene are SGHAT and FQNNGV. The CDR3 is made up of 17 amino acids. V shed 5 bases, J shed 5 bases, and the junction held 8 bases outside the gene matches. The CDR3 spells CASSPGLAGGTRETQYF. The CDR3 DNA reads as TGTGCCAGCAGCCCGGGACTAGCGGGGGGGACTAGGGAGACCCAGTACTTC.

This clone was observed a handful of times. The chain is built from TRBV6-4 and TRBJ1-2; D is possibly TRBD1 (5 bases). V was cut by 6 bases and J by 5 bases, with 7 bases left in between. This CDR3 has 11 residues. The germline V gene has CDR1 MRHNA and CDR2 SNTAGT. CDR3 protein: CASSQGYGYTF. In DNA form, the CDR3 reads TGTGCCAGCAGCCAGGGTTATGGCTACACCTTC.

This chain links TRBV9 with TRBJ2-1; a possible D gene is TRBD1 (6 bases). Germline V gene lookup returns CDR1 SGDLS and CDR2 YYNGEE. CDR3 length: 16 amino acids. V was pared by 0 bases and J by 5 bases, with 15 bases between. In nucleotides, the CDR3 is TGTGCCAGCAGCGTAGGCTTGGCAGGGGCGAACAATGAGCAGTTCTTC. Its protein product is CASSVGLAGANNEQFF.

The CDR3 DNA follows: TGTGCCAGCAGTTACCGGACAGGGGCGAATGAGCAGTTCTTC. Amino acids: CASSYRTGANEQFF. The chain couples TRBV6-5 to TRBJ2-1, with TRBD1 matching over 9 bases. The V and J ends lost 2 bases and 7 bases, in that order; junction bases with no gene match: 3. The germline gives CDR1 MNHEY, CDR2 SVGAGI. There are 14 residues in the CDR3.

The CDR3 DNA is TGTGCCAGCAGCGCACTAGCGGGGGGCGGGGATGAGCAGTTCTTC. Residues: CASSALAGGGDEQFF. The rearrangement links TRBV2 to TRBJ2-1, with 12 bases aligning to TRBD2. The CDR3 runs to 15 residues. Trimming took 6 bases from V and 8 from J; bases not matched to a gene: 8. Germline CDR1 reads SNHLY; CDR2 reads FYNNEI.

The gene calls are TRBV6-1 and TRBJ1-6; D might be TRBD1 (5 bases). CDR3 size: 14 residues. The germline V and J ends were trimmed by 2 bases and 11 bases, with 13 bases remaining between them. From germline, CDR1 is MNHNS and CDR2 SASEGT. The CDR3 DNA reads TGTGCCAGCAGTGAATCGGGGGGAGGGGCACCCCTCCACTTT. Protein product: CASSESGGGAPLHF.

The rearrangement joins TRBV6-5 to TRBJ2-7; 7 nucleotides align to TRBD1. Germline trimming cut 0 bases from V and 0 bases from J; bases unmatched to any gene: 5. The CDR3 length is 16 residues. Per germline, CDR1 MNHEY and CDR2 SVGAGI. CDR3 amino acids: CASSYSGQVSSYEQYF. For the CDR3, the DNA is TGTGCCAGCAGTTACTCTGGACAGGTGAGCTCCTACGAGCAGTACTTC.